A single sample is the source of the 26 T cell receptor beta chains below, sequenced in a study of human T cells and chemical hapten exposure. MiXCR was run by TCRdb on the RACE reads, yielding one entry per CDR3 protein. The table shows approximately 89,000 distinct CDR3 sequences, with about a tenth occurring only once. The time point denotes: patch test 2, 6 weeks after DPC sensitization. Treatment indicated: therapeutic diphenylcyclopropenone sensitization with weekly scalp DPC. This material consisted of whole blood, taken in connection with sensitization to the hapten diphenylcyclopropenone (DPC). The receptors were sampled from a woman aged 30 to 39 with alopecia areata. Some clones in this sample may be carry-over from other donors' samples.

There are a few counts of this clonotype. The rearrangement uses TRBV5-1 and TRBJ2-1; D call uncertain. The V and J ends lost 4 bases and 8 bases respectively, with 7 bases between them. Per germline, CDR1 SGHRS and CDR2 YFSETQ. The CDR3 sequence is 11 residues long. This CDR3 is CASSPTDEQFF. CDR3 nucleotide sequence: TGCGCCAGCAGCCCTACGGATGAGCAGTTCTTC.

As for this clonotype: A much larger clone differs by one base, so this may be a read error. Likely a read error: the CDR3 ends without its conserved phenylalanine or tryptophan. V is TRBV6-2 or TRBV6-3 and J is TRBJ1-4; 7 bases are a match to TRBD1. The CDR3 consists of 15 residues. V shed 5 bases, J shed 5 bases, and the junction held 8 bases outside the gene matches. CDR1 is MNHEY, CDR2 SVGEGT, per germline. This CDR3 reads CASSAGQVGNEKLFL. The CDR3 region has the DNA TGTGCCAGCAGTGCCGGACAGGTGGGGAATGAAAAACTGTTTTTA.

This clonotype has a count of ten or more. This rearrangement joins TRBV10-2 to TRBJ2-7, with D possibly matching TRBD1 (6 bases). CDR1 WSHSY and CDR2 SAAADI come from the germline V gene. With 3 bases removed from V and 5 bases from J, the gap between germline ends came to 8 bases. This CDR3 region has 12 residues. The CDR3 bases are TGCGCCAGCAGTGAACAGGGTGACGAGCAGTACTTC. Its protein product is CASSEQGDEQYF.

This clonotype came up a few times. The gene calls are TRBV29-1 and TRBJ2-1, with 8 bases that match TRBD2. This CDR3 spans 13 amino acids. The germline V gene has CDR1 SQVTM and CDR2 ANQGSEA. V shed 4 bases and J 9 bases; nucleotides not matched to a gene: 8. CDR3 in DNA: TGCAGCGTTGGTGGACTAGCTGTCGCTGAGCAGTTCTTC. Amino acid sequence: CSVGGLAVAEQFF.

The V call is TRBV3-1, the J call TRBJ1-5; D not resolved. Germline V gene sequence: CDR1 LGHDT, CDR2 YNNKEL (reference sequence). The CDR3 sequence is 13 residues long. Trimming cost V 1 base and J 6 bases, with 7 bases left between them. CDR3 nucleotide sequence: TGTGCCAGCAGCCAAGGGGATGGTCAGCCCCAGCATTTT. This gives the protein CASSQGDGQPQHF.

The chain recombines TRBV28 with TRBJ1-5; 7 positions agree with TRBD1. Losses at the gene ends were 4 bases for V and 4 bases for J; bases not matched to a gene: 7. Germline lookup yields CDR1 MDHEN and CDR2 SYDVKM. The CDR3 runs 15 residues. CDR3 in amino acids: CASSYRGNSNQPQHF. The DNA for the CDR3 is TGTGCCAGCAGTTACAGGGGCAATTCAAATCAGCCCCAGCATTTT.

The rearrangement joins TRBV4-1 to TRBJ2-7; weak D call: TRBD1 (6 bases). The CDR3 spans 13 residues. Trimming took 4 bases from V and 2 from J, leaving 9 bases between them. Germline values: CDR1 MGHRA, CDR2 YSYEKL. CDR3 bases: TGCGCCAGCAGCCTGCGACAGGCCTACGAGCAGTACTTC. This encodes CASSLRQAYEQYF.

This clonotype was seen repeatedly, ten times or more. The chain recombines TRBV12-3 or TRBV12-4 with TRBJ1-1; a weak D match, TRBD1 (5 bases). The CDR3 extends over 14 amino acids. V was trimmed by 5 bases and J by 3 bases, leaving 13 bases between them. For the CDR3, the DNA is TGTGCCAGCAGTCGAAGAGGGGATCACACTGAAGCTTTCTTT. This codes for CASSRRGDHTEAFF.

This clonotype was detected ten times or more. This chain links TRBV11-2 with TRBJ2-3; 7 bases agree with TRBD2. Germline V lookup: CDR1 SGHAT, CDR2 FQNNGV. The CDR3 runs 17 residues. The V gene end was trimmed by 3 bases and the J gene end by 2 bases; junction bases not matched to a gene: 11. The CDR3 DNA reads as TGTGCCAGCAGCTTTGCTATACCGGGACTATCCACAGATACGCAGTATTTT. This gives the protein CASSFAIPGLSTDTQYF.

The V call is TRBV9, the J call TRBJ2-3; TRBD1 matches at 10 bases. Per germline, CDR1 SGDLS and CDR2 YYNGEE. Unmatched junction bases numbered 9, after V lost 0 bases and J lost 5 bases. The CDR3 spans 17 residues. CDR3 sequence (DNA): TGTGCCAGCAGCGTAGTAGGAGGACAGGGGGATAAAGATACGCAGTATTTT. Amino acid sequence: CASSVVGGQGDKDTQYF.

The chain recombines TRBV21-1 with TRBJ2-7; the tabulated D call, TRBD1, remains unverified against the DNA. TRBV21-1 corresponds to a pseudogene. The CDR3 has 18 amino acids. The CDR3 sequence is CASSKVLGDRGAPYEQYF. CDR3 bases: TGTGCCAGCAGCAAAGTCTTGGGGGACAGGGGGGCCCCCTACGAGCAGTACTTC.

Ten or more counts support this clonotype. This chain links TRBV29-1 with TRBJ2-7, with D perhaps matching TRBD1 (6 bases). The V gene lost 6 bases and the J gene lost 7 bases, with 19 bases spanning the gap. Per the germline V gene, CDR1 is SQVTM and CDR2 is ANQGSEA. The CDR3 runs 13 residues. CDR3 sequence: CSVQGAVGGEQYF. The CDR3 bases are TGCAGCGTACAGGGAGCGGTCGGCGGGGAGCAGTACTTC.

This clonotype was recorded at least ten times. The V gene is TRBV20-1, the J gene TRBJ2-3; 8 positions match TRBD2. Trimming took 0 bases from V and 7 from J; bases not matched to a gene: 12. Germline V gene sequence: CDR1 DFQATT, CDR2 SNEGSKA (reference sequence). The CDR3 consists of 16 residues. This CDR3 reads CSARDDGGTRTHTQYF. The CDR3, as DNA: TGCAGTGCTAGAGATGATGGCGGGACTAGAACCCATACGCAGTATTTT.

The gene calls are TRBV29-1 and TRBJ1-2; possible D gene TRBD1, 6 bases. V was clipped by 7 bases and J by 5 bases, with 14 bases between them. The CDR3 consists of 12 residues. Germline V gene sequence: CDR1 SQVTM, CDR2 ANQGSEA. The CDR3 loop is CSAETGNYGYTF. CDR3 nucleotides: TGCAGCGCAGAGACAGGAAATTATGGCTACACCTTC.

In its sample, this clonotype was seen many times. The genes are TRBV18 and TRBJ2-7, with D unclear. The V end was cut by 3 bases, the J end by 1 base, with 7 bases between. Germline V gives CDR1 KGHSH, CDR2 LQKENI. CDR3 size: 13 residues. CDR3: CASSPPASYEQYF. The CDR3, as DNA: TGTGCCAGCTCACCCCCGGCGTCCTACGAGCAGTACTTC. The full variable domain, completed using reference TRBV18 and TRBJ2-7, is NAGVMQNPRHLVRRRGQEARLRCSPMKGHSHVYWYRQLPEEGLKFMVYLQKENIIDESGMPKERFSAEFPKEGPSILRIQQVVRGDSAAYFCASSPPASYEQYFGPGTRLTVT.

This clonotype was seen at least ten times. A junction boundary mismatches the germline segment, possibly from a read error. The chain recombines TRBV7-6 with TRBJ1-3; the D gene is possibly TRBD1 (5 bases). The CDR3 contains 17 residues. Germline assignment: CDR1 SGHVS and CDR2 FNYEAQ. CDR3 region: CVSSLVRTRFSGNTIYF. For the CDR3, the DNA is TGTGTCAGCAGCTTAGTTCGGACACGCTTCTCTGGAAACACCATATATTTT.

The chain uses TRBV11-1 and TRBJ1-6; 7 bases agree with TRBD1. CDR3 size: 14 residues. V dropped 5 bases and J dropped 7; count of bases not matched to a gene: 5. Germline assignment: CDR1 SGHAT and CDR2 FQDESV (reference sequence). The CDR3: CASSIRDSNSPLHF. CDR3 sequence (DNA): TGTGCCAGCAGCATTCGGGACAGCAATTCACCCCTCCACTTT.

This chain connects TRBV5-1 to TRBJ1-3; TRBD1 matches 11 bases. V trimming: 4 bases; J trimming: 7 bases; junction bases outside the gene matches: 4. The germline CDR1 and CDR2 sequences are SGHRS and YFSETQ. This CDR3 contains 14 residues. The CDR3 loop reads CASSPGQGANTIYF. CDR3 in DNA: TGCGCCAGCAGCCCCGGACAGGGGGCGAACACCATATATTTT. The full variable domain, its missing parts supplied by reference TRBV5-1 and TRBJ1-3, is KAGVTQTPRYLIKTRGQQVTLSCSPISGHRSVSWYQQTPGQGLQFLFEYFSETQRNKGNFPGRFSGRQFSNSRSEMNVSTLELGDSALYLCASSPGQGANTIYFGEGSWLTVV.

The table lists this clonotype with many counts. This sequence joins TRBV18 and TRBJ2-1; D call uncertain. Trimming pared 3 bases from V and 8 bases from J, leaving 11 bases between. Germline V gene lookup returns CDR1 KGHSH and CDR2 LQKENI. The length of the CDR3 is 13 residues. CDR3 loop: CASSPLQRDEQFF. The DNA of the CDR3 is TGTGCCAGCTCACCCCTACAAAGGGATGAGCAGTTCTTC.

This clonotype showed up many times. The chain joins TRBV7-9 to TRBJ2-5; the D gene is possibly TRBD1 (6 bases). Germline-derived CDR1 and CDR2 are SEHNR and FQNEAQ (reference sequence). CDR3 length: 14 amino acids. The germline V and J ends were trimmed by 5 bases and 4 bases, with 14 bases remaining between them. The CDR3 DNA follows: TGTGCCAGCAGCCCGACACAGGGCAGAGAGACCCAGTACTTC. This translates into CASSPTQGRETQYF.

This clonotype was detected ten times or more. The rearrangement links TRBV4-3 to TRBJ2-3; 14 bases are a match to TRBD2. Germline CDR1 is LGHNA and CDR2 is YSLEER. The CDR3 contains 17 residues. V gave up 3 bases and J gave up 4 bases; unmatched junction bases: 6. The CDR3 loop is CASSHLGTSGSSDTQYF. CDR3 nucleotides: TGCGCCAGCAGCCACCTAGGGACTAGCGGGAGTTCAGATACGCAGTATTTT.

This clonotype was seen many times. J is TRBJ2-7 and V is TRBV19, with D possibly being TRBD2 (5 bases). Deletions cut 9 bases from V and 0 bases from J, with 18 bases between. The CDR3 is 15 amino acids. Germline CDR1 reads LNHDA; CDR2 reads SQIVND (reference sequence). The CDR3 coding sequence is TGTGCCAGAGTCCAAGTGGAGGAAAACTCCTACGAGCAGTACTTC. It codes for CARVQVEENSYEQYF.

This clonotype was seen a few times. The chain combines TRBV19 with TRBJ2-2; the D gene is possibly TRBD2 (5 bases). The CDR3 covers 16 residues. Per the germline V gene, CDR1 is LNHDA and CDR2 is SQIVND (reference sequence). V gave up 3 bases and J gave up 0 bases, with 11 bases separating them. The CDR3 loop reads CASSIWERSNTGELFF. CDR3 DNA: TGTGCCAGTAGTATTTGGGAGAGGTCGAACACCGGGGAGCTGTTTTTT.

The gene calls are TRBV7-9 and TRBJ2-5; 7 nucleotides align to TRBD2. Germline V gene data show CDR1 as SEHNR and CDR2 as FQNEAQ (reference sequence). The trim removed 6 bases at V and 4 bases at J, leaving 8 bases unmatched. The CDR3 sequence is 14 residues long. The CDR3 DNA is TGTGCCAGCAGTCAACCCGGGGGGTCAGAGACCCAGTACTTC. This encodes CASSQPGGSETQYF.

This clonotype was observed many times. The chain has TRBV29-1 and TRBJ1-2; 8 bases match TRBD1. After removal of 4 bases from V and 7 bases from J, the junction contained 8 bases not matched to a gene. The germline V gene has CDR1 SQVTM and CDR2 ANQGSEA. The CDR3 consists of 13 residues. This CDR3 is CSVAETGESGYTF. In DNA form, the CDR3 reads TGCAGCGTTGCTGAGACAGGGGAGTCTGGCTACACCTTC. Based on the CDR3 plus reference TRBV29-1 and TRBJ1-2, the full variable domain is SAVISQKPSRDICQRGTSLTIQCQVDSQVTMMFWYRQQPGQSLTLIATANQGSEATYESGFVIDKFPISRPNLTFSTLTVSNMSPEDSSIYLCSVAETGESGYTFGSGTRLTVV.

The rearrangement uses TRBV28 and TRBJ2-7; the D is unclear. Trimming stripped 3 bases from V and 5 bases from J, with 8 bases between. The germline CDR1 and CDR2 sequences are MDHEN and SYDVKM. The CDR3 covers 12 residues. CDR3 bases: TGTGCCAGCAGTTTGAGAATCCACGAGCAGTACTTC. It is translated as CASSLRIHEQYF.